The next 8 T cell receptor beta chains were all read from a single sample in a study of T cell repertoires in cytomegalovirus infection. TCRdb analysed the reads with MiXCR anew, one entry per CDR3 protein. The sample shows about 100,000 distinct CDR3 sequences, 23% of them seen only once. The sample was CD8+ T cells from PBMCs. The receptors stem from a human donor in good health (CMV status not recorded). Some clones in this sample may be carry-over from other donors' samples.

This clonotype was counted ten times or more. The chain recombines TRBV27 with TRBJ2-7; TRBD2 matches 7 bases. CDR1 and CDR2 (germline): MNHEY, SMNVEV (reference sequence). J gave up 3 bases and V 5 bases, and 7 bases lay outside the gene matches. The CDR3 contains 14 residues. CDR3 sequence (DNA): TGTGCCAGCAGTCCGGGGAGGGGCGGCTACGAGCAGTACTTC. The encoded protein is CASSPGRGGYEQYF.

The CDR3 loop is CASSPGTGAIYGYTF. CDR3 nucleotides: TGTGCCAGCAGTCCCGGGACAGGGGCTATCTATGGCTACACCTTC. The J gene is TRBJ1-2, the V gene TRBV12-3 or TRBV12-4, with 10 bases identical to TRBD1. Unmatched junction bases numbered 7, after V lost 5 bases and J lost 4 bases. This CDR3 has 15 amino acids.

This clonotype was seen a few times. The genes are TRBV12-3 or TRBV12-4 and TRBJ2-7; D possibly uses TRBD1 or TRBD2 (5 bases each). CDR3 size: 15 residues. Trimming removed 2 bases at V and 2 bases at J, with 13 bases between. This chain's CDR3 is CASSLISGTTYEQYF. CDR3 DNA: TGTGCCAGCAGTTTAATTTCCGGGACCACCTACGAGCAGTACTTC.

The V gene is TRBV19, the J gene TRBJ2-7, with a possible D match to TRBD2 (6 bases). The CDR3 consists of 14 residues. With 3 bases removed from V and 3 bases from J, the gap between germline ends came to 12 bases. The V gene's germline CDR1 is LNHDA and CDR2 SQIVND (reference sequence). CDR3 region: CASSMGREIYEQYF. In DNA form, the CDR3 reads TGTGCCAGTAGTATGGGGCGGGAAATCTACGAGCAGTACTTC.

There are a few counts of this clonotype. The chain joins TRBV29-1 to TRBJ1-2; no clear D. There are 11 residues in the CDR3. The V and J ends lost 0 bases and 6 bases respectively, with 5 bases between them. Germline V lookup: CDR1 SQVTM, CDR2 ANQGSEA. The CDR3 here is CSVEESDGYTF. The CDR3 nucleotides are TGCAGCGTTGAAGAGAGTGATGGCTACACCTTC.

This clonotype was recorded many times. V is TRBV14 and J is TRBJ2-5; TRBD2 aligns across 9 bases. CDR1 is SGHDN and CDR2 is FVKESK in the germline V gene. J lost 1 base, V lost 1 base, and 7 bases had no gene match. The CDR3 consists of 17 residues. CDR3 protein: CASSQGLASGVQETQYF. The CDR3 coding sequence is TGTGCCAGCAGCCAAGGGCTGGCTAGCGGGGTCCAAGAGACCCAGTACTTC.

The chain uses TRBV6-2 or TRBV6-3 and TRBJ2-1; D may correspond to TRBD1 or TRBD2 (5 bases each). Germline values: CDR1 MNHEY, CDR2 SVGEGT. This CDR3 region has 14 residues. V was trimmed by 2 bases and J by 2 bases, leaving 7 bases between them. In nucleotides, the CDR3 is TGTGCCAGCAGTTACGGGGGACCCTACAATGAGCAGTTCTTC. Its protein is CASSYGGPYNEQFF.

This clonotype was detected ten times or more. The chain is built from TRBV12-3 or TRBV12-4 and TRBJ1-2, with 7 bases aligning to TRBD1. J gave up 2 bases and V 6 bases, and 9 bases lay outside the gene matches. This CDR3 spans 15 amino acids. In DNA form, the CDR3 reads TGTGCCAGCAGGACCCAGGAGGGGGCCAACTATGGCTACACCTTC. Residues: CASRTQEGANYGYTF.